This TCR beta chain was obtained from a study of T cells in Graves' hyperthyroidism and ophthalmopathy. Overall study: Once the initial diagnosis was made, peripheral blood was obtained before any treatment.

RNA transcripts served as the template for amplifying TCR beta CDR3 regions. The TCR CDR3 was amplified in a first-round RT-PCR using the HTBI primer set. One entry per CDR3 protein results from TCRdb running MiXCR on the multiplex PCR reads. The sample has about 740,000 distinct CDR3 sequences, 14% seen once; the top ten hold roughly a tenth. The trim removed 3 bases at V and 4 bases at J, leaving 6 bases unmatched. Germline V gene sequence: CDR1 KGHSH, CDR2 LQKENI. The length of the CDR3 is 15 residues. This clonotype has ten or more counts. The specimen was blood. The receptor was isolated from a young woman with Graves' hyperthyroidism. The chain couples TRBV18 to TRBJ1-1; 9 bases are shared with TRBD1. The CDR3: CASSPLVTGGTEAFF. DNA of the CDR3: TGTGCCAGCTCACCCCTTGTGACAGGGGGCACTGAAGCTTTCTTT.